The next 32 T cell receptor beta chains were all read from a single sample in a study of CD8+CD57+ T cells in acquired aplastic anemia listed by TCRdb under 2018. Sequencing took place on an Illumina HiSeq 2000. TCR beta VDJ combination and CDR3 sequence profiling used genomic DNA as the template. TCRdb ran its own pipeline on the public reads, namely fastp trimming at Q25 and MiXCR clone calling, and kept in-frame beta chains. For every CDR3 protein sequence, its rows merge into one entry that carries the most common genes and DNA. In all, the sample holds roughly 180,000 distinct CDR3 sequences, and over 60% of those were seen once. Roughly 50% of the sample lies in the top ten. Source material: sorted CD4+, CD8+, or CD8+CD57+ T cells (not recorded which) from PBMCs. The receptors were sampled from a human donor with severe aplastic anemia or a healthy control (not recorded which).

This clonotype occurred many times. The rearrangement joins TRBV15 to TRBJ2-2; the D is unclear. This CDR3 comprises 12 residues. Germline CDR1 is LNHNV and CDR2 is YYDKDF (reference sequence). V lost 7 bases and J 4 bases, leaving 7 bases between the germline ends. The CDR3 loop reads CATILPTGELFF. The CDR3 DNA sequence: TGTGCCACCATTTTACCCACCGGGGAGCTGTTTTTT.

V is TRBV12-3 or TRBV12-4 and J is TRBJ2-3, with unresolved D. This CDR3 spans 13 amino acids. Trimming cost V 5 bases and J 4 bases, with 10 bases left between them. Here the CDR3 DNA reads TGTGCCAGCAGTATATTAATAGCAGATACGCAGTATTTT. Its translation is CASSILIADTQYF.

The rearrangement uses TRBV25-1 and TRBJ1-1, with TRBD1 identical over 8 bases. The V gene's germline CDR1 is MGHDK and CDR2 SYGVNS. There are 12 residues in the CDR3. V was clipped by 6 bases and J by 7 bases; unmatched bases: 4. The CDR3 sequence: CASRDRALEAFF. The CDR3, as DNA: TGTGCCAGCAGGGACAGGGCCCTTGAAGCTTTCTTT.

The chain uses TRBV20-1 and TRBJ2-7, with no clear D. V was cut by 6 bases and J by 5 bases, with 23 bases left in between. This CDR3 has 15 residues. In germline, CDR1 is DFQATT, CDR2 SNEGSKA (reference sequence). CDR3 region: CSAMPQRNSLHEQYF. CDR3 nucleotide sequence: TGCAGTGCCATGCCGCAACGTAACTCCCTACACGAGCAGTACTTC.

Notes on this clonotype: The junction does not match germline at one end; this may be a read error. This chain joins TRBV15 and TRBJ1-2, with D perhaps matching TRBD1 (5 bases). Germline-derived CDR1 and CDR2 are LNHNV and YYDKDF (reference sequence). The CDR3 spans 17 residues. The CDR3 region is CAASSQVMTAGDYGYTF. In DNA, the CDR3 is TGTGCCGCCAGCAGCCAAGTTATGACAGCGGGGGACTATGGCTACACCTTC.

This clonotype has only a few counts. The chain recombines TRBV15 with TRBJ1-6, with D unclear. Trimming stripped 4 bases from V and 10 bases from J, with 11 bases between. CDR3 length: 13 residues. Germline CDR1 and CDR2: LNHNV and YYDKDF (reference sequence). The CDR3, as DNA: TGTGCCACCAGCAATGATCCTAACTCACCCCTCCACTTT. Translating it yields CATSNDPNSPLHF.

This clonotype has more than one count but fewer than ten. V is TRBV4-1 and J is TRBJ2-5, with 14 positions matching TRBD2. V was pared by 3 bases and J by 5 bases, with 17 bases of the junction left unmatched. This CDR3 comprises 20 residues. CDR1 is MGHRA, CDR2 YSYEKL, per germline. DNA of the CDR3: TGCGCCAGCAGCCAGCCTCCCCCACCGGGACTAGCGGGGGTATTGGAGACCCAGTACTTC. Residues: CASSQPPPPGLAGVLETQYF.

The J gene is TRBJ2-7, the V gene TRBV10-2, with 7 positions matching TRBD1. The CDR3 sequence is 15 residues long. The germline CDR1 and CDR2 sequences are WSHSY and SAAADI. V was pared by 3 bases and J by 3 bases, with 8 bases of the junction left unmatched. The CDR3 protein is CASSDVWDSNYEQYF. DNA of the CDR3: TGCGCCAGCAGTGATGTTTGGGACAGCAACTACGAGCAGTACTTC.

By share, this clonotype ranks as medium-sized. The chain carries TRBV14 and TRBJ2-1, with D uncertain. This CDR3 is 12 amino acids long. Looked up from germline, CDR1 is SGHDN and CDR2 is FVKESK. Deletions cut 4 bases from V and 6 bases from J, with 7 bases between. CDR3 sequence (DNA): TGTGCCAGCAGCCCCCGTCGCAATGAGCAGTTCTTC. It specifies CASSPRRNEQFF.

The chain joins TRBV5-1 to TRBJ1-2; TRBD1 might be the D (6 bases). The CDR3 runs to 15 residues. Germline assignment: CDR1 SGHRS and CDR2 YFSETQ. V was cut by 0 bases and J by 3 bases, with 12 bases left in between. The CDR3 DNA reads TGCGCCAGCAGCTTGGCCGGGGGCAGGGACTATGGCTACACCTTC. Translation gives CASSLAGGRDYGYTF.

V and J are TRBV12-3 or TRBV12-4 and TRBJ2-7; 7 bases fit TRBD1. V lost 4 bases, J lost 5 bases, and 11 bases stayed unmatched. The CDR3 has 15 residues. This CDR3 reads CASSSPGDRDHEQYF. DNA for the CDR3: TGTGCCAGCAGTTCCCCCGGAGACAGGGACCACGAGCAGTACTTC.

The rearrangement uses TRBV12-3 or TRBV12-4 and TRBJ2-3; D not resolved. The CDR3 is made up of 15 amino acids. Deletions cut 6 bases from V and 1 base from J, with 14 bases between. CDR3 sequence: CASSPGPGGTDTQYF. For the CDR3, the DNA is TGTGCCAGCAGCCCCGGTCCCGGTGGCACAGATACGCAGTATTTT.

V is TRBV7-2 and J is TRBJ2-7, with a tentative D call TRBD1 (6 bases). The V end lost 4 bases, the J end lost 1 base, and 14 bases lay between the germline ends. The CDR3 extends over 15 amino acids. CDR1 SGHTA and CDR2 FQGNSA come from the germline V gene. CDR3 loop: CASSYDRDRSYEQYF. DNA for the CDR3: TGTGCCAGCAGCTATGATCGTGACAGGTCCTACGAGCAGTACTTC.

In the case of this clonotype: Germline is not matched at one junction end, which may reflect a read error. The V call is TRBV2, the J call TRBJ1-5; TRBD1 matches 7 bases. The CDR3 has 16 residues. Germline values: CDR1 SNHLY, CDR2 FYNNEI. CDR3 DNA sequence: TGTGCCAGCAGTGGTGCTCGGACAGGCAGCAATCAGCCCCAGCATTTC. Its protein is CASSGARTGSNQPQHF.

This clonotype was seen more than once but under ten times. The chain couples TRBV7-9 to TRBJ2-1; D perhaps matches TRBD2 (5 bases). Germline CDR1 is SEHNR and CDR2 is FQNEAQ (reference sequence). The CDR3 covers 13 residues. The CDR3: CLSSAAPYNEQFF. The CDR3 DNA sequence: TGTCTCAGTAGCGCCGCGCCCTACAATGAGCAGTTCTTC.

This clonotype showed up just a few times. This rearrangement joins TRBV20-1 to TRBJ2-7; 16 bases are a match to TRBD2. V lost 5 bases and J lost 7; bases outside the gene matches: 8. CDR1 is DFQATT and CDR2 is SNEGSKA in the germline V gene (reference sequence). CDR3 length: 15 residues. CDR3 sequence: CSARGTSGGAYEQYF. The CDR3 DNA sequence: TGCAGTGCTCGGGGGACTAGCGGGGGGGCTTATGAGCAGTACTTC.

This chain joins TRBV2 and TRBJ2-3; TRBD2 aligns across 12 bases. V lost 4 bases and J lost 3; bases outside the gene matches: 8. The CDR3 runs to 17 residues. CDR1 SNHLY and CDR2 FYNNEI come from the germline V gene. DNA for the CDR3: TGTGCCAGCAGTGTAAGCACTAGCGGGGGGAAGACAGATACGCAGTATTTT. It translates to CASSVSTSGGKTDTQYF.

The chain employs TRBV10-3 and TRBJ2-7; D is ambiguous. CDR3 length equals 12 residues. Germline CDR1 is ENHRY and CDR2 is SYGVKD. V was clipped by 6 bases and J by 6 bases, with 12 bases between them. In nucleotides, the CDR3 is TGTGCCATCAGCGACAATCTCTCCGAGCAGTACTTC. Translating gives CAISDNLSEQYF.

This clonotype occurred many times. The rearrangement joins TRBV19 to TRBJ2-7; D call uncertain. The CDR3 contains 14 residues. Germline assignment: CDR1 LNHDA and CDR2 SQIVND (reference sequence). V was trimmed by 1 base and J by 3 bases, leaving 10 bases between them. Here the CDR3 reads CASSIGGGNYEQYF. The DNA of the CDR3 is TGTGCCAGTAGTATAGGAGGCGGAAACTACGAGCAGTACTTC.

The CDR3: CASSPLGQGVKNIQYF. CDR3 bases: TGTGCCAGCAGCCCTCTGGGACAGGGTGTCAAAAACATTCAGTACTTC. J is TRBJ2-4 and V is TRBV3-2; the table's TRBD1 call for D was not verified on the DNA. TRBV3-2 is an annotated pseudogene. This CDR3 is built from 16 residues.

This clonotype was picked up a small number of times. The genes are TRBV10-3 and TRBJ2-7; 9 nucleotides match TRBD2. The trim removed 0 bases at V and 6 bases at J, leaving 9 bases unmatched. In germline, CDR1 is ENHRY, CDR2 SYGVKD. This CDR3 region has 16 residues. CDR3: CAISESGGTSRSEQYF. The CDR3 nucleotides read TGTGCCATCAGTGAGTCGGGCGGGACTAGCCGCTCCGAGCAGTACTTC.

About this clonotype: One end of the junction is discordant with germline, which a read error may explain. This rearrangement joins TRBV6-5 to TRBJ2-5, with D possibly being TRBD2 (6 bases). Germline CDR1 is MNHEY and CDR2 is SVGAGI. This CDR3 spans 14 amino acids. In DNA, the CDR3 is TGTGCCAGCAGTTACTCTCCAGGAGGGGAGACCCGGTACTTC. Encoded protein: CASSYSPGGETRYF.

The chain joins TRBV19 to TRBJ1-2, with D perhaps TRBD1 (5 bases). CDR3 size: 12 residues. Trimming removed 10 bases from V and 8 bases from J, with 17 bases in between. The germline gives CDR1 LNHDA, CDR2 SQIVND (reference sequence). Here the CDR3 reads CATQVGTGGYTF. CDR3 bases: TGTGCCACCCAGGTAGGAACAGGCGGCTACACCTTC. Combining the CDR3 with reference TRBV19 and TRBJ1-2 gives the whole variable domain DGGITQSPKYLFRKEGQNVTLSCEQNLNHDAMYWYRQDPGQGLRLIYYSQIVNDFQKGDIAEGYSVSREKKESFPLTVTSAQKNPTAFYLCATQVGTGGYTFGSGTRLTVV.

This clonotype was seen at least ten times. This chain joins TRBV11-2 and TRBJ1-1, with unresolved D. CDR1 SGHAT and CDR2 FQNNGV come from the germline V gene. The CDR3 has 13 residues. Between the trimmed V and J ends, which lost 3 bases and 4 bases, there was a span of 9 bases. CDR3 in amino acids: CASSFARFTEAFF. CDR3 DNA: TGTGCCAGCAGCTTTGCGAGATTCACTGAAGCTTTCTTT.

This clonotype was detected only once. The J gene is TRBJ2-7, the V gene TRBV7-2; 10 bases line up with TRBD2. The V and J ends lost 5 bases and 6 bases, in that order; junction bases with no gene match: 16. Germline CDR1 SGHTA, CDR2 FQGNSA. The CDR3 is 17 amino acids. In DNA, the CDR3 is TGTGCCAGCAGCAAGGGACCAGCGGGGGGGCCGGAGGTCGAGCAGTACTTC. Amino acids: CASSKGPAGGPEVEQYF.

The chain employs TRBV4-1 and TRBJ2-7, with 10 bases lining up with TRBD1. V was clipped by 3 bases and J by 3 bases; unmatched bases: 8. Germline assignment: CDR1 MGHRA and CDR2 YSYEKL. CDR3 length equals 16 residues. The CDR3 reads CASSHLPGQGFYEQYF. DNA for the CDR3: TGCGCCAGCAGCCATTTACCGGGACAGGGGTTCTACGAGCAGTACTTC.

J is TRBJ1-1 and V is TRBV19; D gene ambiguous. This CDR3 has 11 amino acids. V gave up 6 bases and J gave up 2 bases, with 4 bases separating them. The germline V gene encodes CDR1 LNHDA and CDR2 SQIVND (reference sequence). The CDR3 reads CASRGNTEAFF. The CDR3 nucleotides are TGTGCCAGTAGGGGTAACACTGAAGCTTTCTTT.

This clonotype was recorded many times. This rearrangement joins TRBV19 to TRBJ1-5, with TRBD1 as a possible D gene (5 bases). CDR1 and CDR2 (germline): LNHDA, SQIVND (reference sequence). The germline V and J ends were trimmed by 5 bases and 0 bases, with 11 bases remaining between them. The CDR3 contains 15 residues. For the CDR3, the DNA is TGTGCCAGTAGTGCCTCAGGGTATAGCAATCAGCCCCAGCATTTT. Its protein product is CASSASGYSNQPQHF.

The chain employs TRBV9 and TRBJ1-5; weak D call: TRBD1 (5 bases). This CDR3 has 12 residues. The V gene's germline CDR1 is SGDLS and CDR2 YYNGEE. The ends were cut back, 7 bases at V and 6 bases at J, with 11 bases in the middle. CDR3: CASGGGSQPQHF. The CDR3 region has the DNA TGTGCCAGCGGGGGGGGTAGTCAGCCCCAGCATTTT.

This chain connects TRBV7-9 to TRBJ2-1, with D unresolved. This CDR3 is 12 amino acids long. V lost 5 bases and J 5 bases, leaving 7 bases between the germline ends. Germline V gene sequence: CDR1 SEHNR, CDR2 FQNEAQ (reference sequence). The CDR3 sequence: CASSPQHNEQFF. The CDR3 DNA reads TGTGCCAGCAGCCCACAACACAATGAGCAGTTCTTC.

This clonotype was seen many times. The gene calls are TRBV5-8 and TRBJ2-1; D is unresolved. V was pared by 4 bases and J by 10 bases, with 12 bases between. Germline loops: CDR1 SGHTS, CDR2 YDEGEE. The CDR3 loop spans 12 amino acids. CDR3 in amino acids: CASSLTVEEQFF. The CDR3 bases are TGTGCCAGCAGCCTTACGGTCGAAGAGCAGTTCTTC.

As regards this clonotype: Sequence at one end of the junction differs from germline and may be a read error. V usage is TRBV7-9 and J usage is TRBJ2-7, with 8 bases identical to TRBD2. The CDR3 is 14 residues long. Per the germline V gene, CDR1 is SEHNR and CDR2 is FQNEAQ (reference sequence). As DNA, the CDR3 is TGCGCCAGCAGCCGCGGGGGGAGTGGGAACGAGCAGTACTTC. Residues: CASSRGGSGNEQYF.